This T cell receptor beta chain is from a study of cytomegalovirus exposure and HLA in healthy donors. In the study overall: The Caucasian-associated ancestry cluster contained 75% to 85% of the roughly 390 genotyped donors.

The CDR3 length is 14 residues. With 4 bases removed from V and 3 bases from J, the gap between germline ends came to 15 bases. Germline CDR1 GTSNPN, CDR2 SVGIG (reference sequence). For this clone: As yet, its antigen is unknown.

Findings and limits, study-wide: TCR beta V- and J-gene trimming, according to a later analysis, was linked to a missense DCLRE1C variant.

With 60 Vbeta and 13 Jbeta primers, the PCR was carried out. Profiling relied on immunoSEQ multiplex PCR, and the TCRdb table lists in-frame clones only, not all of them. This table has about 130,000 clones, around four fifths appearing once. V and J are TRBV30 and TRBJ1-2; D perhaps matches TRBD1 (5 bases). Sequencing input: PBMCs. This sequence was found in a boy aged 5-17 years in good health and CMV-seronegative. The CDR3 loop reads CAWTPFGGDYGYTF. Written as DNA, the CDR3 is TGTGCCTGGACCCCTTTCGGGGGGGACTATGGCTACACCTTC. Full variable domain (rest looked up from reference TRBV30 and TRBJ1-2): SQTIHQWPATLVQPVGSPLSLECTVEGTSNPNLYWYRQAAGRGLQLLFYSVGIGQISSEVPQNLSASRPQDRQFILSSKKLLLSDSGFYLCAWTPFGGDYGYTFGSGTRLTVV.